This TCR beta chain was found in a study of beta chain features in type 1 diabetes. Worth noting for this clone: Its matching antigen is unknown.

Every bit of the isolated RNA underwent reverse transcription, so sequencing read expressed TCRB transcripts. This table comes from immunoSEQ multiplex PCR, and its TCRdb copy is limited to in-frame clones, with some not included. Among 500,000 to 650,000 clones, approximately 13% were seen once, and the ten largest hold more than 0.09%. V dropped 0 bases and J dropped 9 bases, with 15 bases sitting between them. Per germline, CDR1 LGHNA and CDR2 YSLEER. This CDR3 is built from 16 residues. Broader study findings: Moderate yet significant TCRB CDR3 shortening was seen in Type 1 diabetes patients in all four CD4+ subsets.

This sequence joins TRBV4-3 and TRBJ2-6, with D perhaps matching TRBD2 (7 bases). Sequenced: naive CD4+ T cells from blood. The receptor comes from a man younger than 40 with type 1 diabetes. The CDR3 coding sequence is TGCGCCAGCAGCCAAGAACATGCAGGGGAGGGCAACGTCCTGACTTTC. This sequence encodes CASSQEHAGEGNVLTF.